The rows below give T cell receptor beta chains drawn from one sample of a study of cytomegalovirus exposure and HLA in healthy donors. The repertoire was sequenced with immunoSEQ multiplex PCR; TCRdb's copy has only in-frame clones and lacks some. The table has 160,000 or so clones, about 89% seen once; the top ten hold less than 3%. The specimen was PBMCs. The receptors were sampled from a young man in good health and CMV-seropositive. The CDR3 runs from the conserved cysteine through the conserved F or W. The D gene is left open where the match is weak. Clone size is not always given. Where it is, it says once, few, many or a class for expanded clones.

j_call d_call clone_size v_call cdr3_nt cdr3_aa
TRBJ2-5 TRBD1 . TRBV9 TGTGCCAGCAGCGAGGGGCCGGGGATAACAGGGGGAGAGACCCAGTACTTC CASSEGPGITGGETQYF
TRBJ2-3 TRBD2 . TRBV19 TGTGCCAGTAGTGCCCGGACTAGCGGGACAGATACGCAGTATTTT CASSARTSGTDTQYF
TRBJ2-3 . . TRBV5-1 TGCGCCAGCAGCTTGGCGGTTCGCCCCACCACAGATACGCAGTATTTT CASSLAVRPTTDTQYF
TRBJ1-5 . once TRBV7-9 TGTGCCAGCAGCTTCGAGGTATTGACGGGTGGCAATCAGCCCCAGCATTTT CASSFEVLTGGNQPQHF
TRBJ2-2 TRBD1 . TRBV5-1 TGCGCCAGCAGCCCGGACAGGGGGGACACCGGGGAGCTGTTTTTT CASSPDRGDTGELFF
TRBJ2-3 TRBD2 . TRBV2 TGTGCCAGCAGTGTGGGTGCGGGGGGGCCTGGAGATACGCAGTATTTT CASSVGAGGPGDTQYF
TRBJ1-1 . . TRBV19 TGTGCCAGTAGTATAGGGGACTCGAACACTGAAGCTTTCTTT CASSIGDSNTEAFF
TRBJ1-5 . . TRBV29-1 TGCAGCGTTAGGCAGGGCGTCAATCAGCCCCAGCATTTT CSVRQGVNQPQHF
TRBJ1-2 . . TRBV4-1 TGCGCCAGCAGCCAAGATGAGGCCGGGGTCTCATCGGGGACCTTC CASSQDEAGVSSGTF
TRBJ2-1 TRBD2 . TRBV4-3 TGCGCCAGCAGCCAAGAAGCGGGGGGCGCCTACGGTGAGCAGTTCTTC CASSQEAGGAYGEQFF
TRBJ1-1 TRBD1 . TRBV12-5 TGTGCTAGTGGGGGGACAGGGGGCAGGAGCACTGAAGCTTTCTTT CASGGTGGRSTEAFF
TRBJ1-1 . . TRBV7-2 TGTGCCAGCAGCTTAGGTGGAGGGTACGGGACTGAAGCTTTCTTT CASSLGGGYGTEAFF
TRBJ1-1 TRBD1 . TRBV29-1 TGCAGCGTCCTCGACAGGGTAGGTACGAACACTGAAGCTTTCTTT CSVLDRVGTNTEAFF
TRBJ2-7 TRBD2 . TRBV7-2 TGTGCCAGCAGCTTAACGGGAGGAGCATACGAGCAGTACTTC CASSLTGGAYEQYF
TRBJ1-1 TRBD1 once TRBV15 TGTGCCACCACGATCGGGGGACAGGGGGCTTTCTTT CATTIGGQGAFF
TRBJ2-7 TRBD2 . TRBV6-5 TGTGCCAGCAGTTACGGACTAGCGGGAGGGTTAAACGAGCAGTACTTC CASSYGLAGGLNEQYF
TRBJ1-2 TRBD1 . TRBV6-6 TGTGCCAGCAGCCTGGGACAGGCCTATGGCTACACCTTC CASSLGQAYGYTF
TRBJ2-1 . . TRBV4-3 TGCGCCAGCAGCCAAGATGGTGGGACACTATACAATGAGCAGTTCTTC CASSQDGGTLYNEQFF
TRBJ1-2 . . TRBV6-5 TGTGCCAGCAGTTACAGGGGCCCCAGAGGCTACACCTTC CASSYRGPRGYTF
TRBJ1-6 . . TRBV5-4 TGTGCCAGCAGCTTGCCTGAGCCCTATAATTCACCCCTCCACTTT CASSLPEPYNSPLHF
TRBJ2-7 TRBD1 . TRBV28 TGTGCCAGCAGTCTTGCCGGGACAGCGAGGAGCGAGCAGTACTTC CASSLAGTARSEQYF
TRBJ1-1 . . TRBV5-1 TGCGCCAGCAGCTTAAGGACAGCGAACACTGAAGCTTTCTTT CASSLRTANTEAFF
TRBJ2-7 . once TRBV27 TGTGCCAGCAGTTTATCGCGGCAGACCTACGAGCAGTACTTC CASSLSRQTYEQYF
TRBJ1-2 . . TRBV6-5 TGTGCCAGCAGTTACGTGTCAGGGGATGGCTACACCTTC CASSYVSGDGYTF
TRBJ2-4 . once TRBV7-2 TGTGCCAGCAGTGGGGGGGCAGGGTGGGACATTCAGTACTTC CASSGGAGWDIQYF
TRBJ2-1 TRBD2 . TRBV10-1 TGCGCCAGCAGTACGGGACTAGCGGGCGATGAGCAGTTCTTC CASSTGLAGDEQFF
TRBJ2-3 TRBD1 . TRBV9 TGTGCCAGCAGCGCAGCCCGGGACAGGGAGTCAAGAGATACGCAGTATTTT CASSAARDRESRDTQYF
TRBJ1-1 . . TRBV5-4 TGTGCCAGCAGCTTCGGGGTCTTGAACACTGAAGCTTTCTTT CASSFGVLNTEAFF
TRBJ2-1 . . TRBV2 TGTGCCAGCCGCAGCAATGAGCAGTTCTTC CASRSNEQFF
TRBJ2-1 TRBD2 once TRBV2 TGTGCCAGCAGTGCAAGCGGGGGGAACAATGAGCAGTTCTTC CASSASGGNNEQFF
TRBJ2-3 TRBD1 . TRBV6-5 TGTGCCAGCAGCTACAAGACAGGGGCAGATACGCAGTATTTT CASSYKTGADTQYF
TRBJ2-1 . . TRBV5-6 TGTGCCAGCAGCCAACGAGGGGGCTCCTACAATGAGCAGTTCTTC CASSQRGGSYNEQFF
TRBJ2-3 . few TRBV7-9 TGTGCCAGAGCAGGGACTAGCACAGATACGCAGTATTTT CARAGTSTDTQYF
TRBJ2-6 TRBD1 once TRBV29-1 TGCAGCGTTGGCAGACAGGGCGGTGCCGGGGCCAACGTCCTGACTTTC CSVGRQGGAGANVLTF
TRBJ1-5 . . TRBV7-8 TGTGCCAGCAGCTCCACAGGTCAGCCCCAGCATTTT CASSSTGQPQHF
TRBJ2-7 . . TRBV7-9 TGTGCCAGCAGCTTAGGAGTCTACGAGCAGTACTTC CASSLGVYEQYF
TRBJ2-5 . once TRBV6-5 TGTGCCAGCACCCGGGGAGCCTCTGGGACCCAGTACTTC CASTRGASGTQYF
TRBJ2-3 . . TRBV5-1 TGCGCCAGCACCTCGGGGTACCTCAGCACAGATACGCAGTATTTT CASTSGYLSTDTQYF
TRBJ1-5 TRBD1 . TRBV19 TGTGCCAGTAAAGGACAGGTTTGGCAGCCCCAGCATTTT CASKGQVWQPQHF
TRBJ1-3 . . TRBV27 TGTGCCAGCACAAGACAGCTCATAGACTCTGGAAACACCATATATTTT CASTRQLIDSGNTIYF